Given below is one T cell receptor beta chain in context. This sample was taken from a study of blood T cell repertoires in COVID-19. As for the study in general: The samples span acute and convalescent COVID-19 from the United States, Italy and Spain. Nucleic acid was either cDNA or gDNA, and it came from T cells, B-cell-depleted T cells, or PBMCs.

CDR3 length: 16 residues. Germline trimming cut 5 bases from V and 6 bases from J; bases unmatched to any gene: 7. CDR1 and CDR2 from the germline V gene are MNHEY and SVGEGT. Under the authors' procedure: Estimated nucleated cell counts came from reference gene primer amplification. Measured with immunoSEQ multiplex PCR; TCRdb has only the in-frame clones, and not every one. The V and J calls and clone size are taken from that table; D and trimming were inferred from the DNA. This sample has roughly 49,000 clones; roughly 91% occur once, and the top ten carry about 27%. This clonotype originated in a human donor in a cohort sampled during active COVID-19. The specimen was peripheral blood. The chain has TRBV6-2 or TRBV6-3 and TRBJ2-2; 12 bases line up with TRBD1. CDR3 in DNA: TGTGCCAGCAGTACCTCAGGGACAGGGGGCCCCGGGGAGCTGTTTTTT. Its protein product is CASSTSGTGGPGELFF.